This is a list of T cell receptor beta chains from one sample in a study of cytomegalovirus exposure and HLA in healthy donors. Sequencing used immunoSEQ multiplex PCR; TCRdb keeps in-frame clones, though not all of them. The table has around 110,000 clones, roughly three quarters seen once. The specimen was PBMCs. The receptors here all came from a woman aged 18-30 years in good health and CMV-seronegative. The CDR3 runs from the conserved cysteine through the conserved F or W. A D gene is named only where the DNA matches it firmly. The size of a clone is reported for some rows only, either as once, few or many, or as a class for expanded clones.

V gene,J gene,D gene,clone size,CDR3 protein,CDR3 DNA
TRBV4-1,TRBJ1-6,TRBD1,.,CASSRLQGNYNSPLHF,TGCGCCAGCAGCCGCCTACAGGGGAACTATAATTCACCCCTCCACTTT
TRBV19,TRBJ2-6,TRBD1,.,CASSTRGPSSGANVLTF,TGTGCCAGTAGTACCAGGGGGCCAAGCTCTGGGGCCAACGTCCTGACTTTC
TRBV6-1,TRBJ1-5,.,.,CASSGNQPQHF,TGTGCCAGCAGCGGGAATCAGCCCCAGCATTTT
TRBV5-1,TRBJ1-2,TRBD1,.,CASSPGQGSFDGYTF,TGCGCCAGCAGCCCCGGACAGGGCAGTTTCGATGGCTACACCTTC
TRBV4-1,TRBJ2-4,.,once,CASSQSSTDIQYF,TGCGCCAGCAGCCAATCTAGCACGGACATTCAGTACTTC
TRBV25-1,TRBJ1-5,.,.,CASSARGSNQPQHF,TGTGCCAGCAGTGCGAGAGGGAGCAATCAGCCCCAGCATTTT
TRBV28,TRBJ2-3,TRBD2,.,CASSTGTSGLTDTQYF,TGTGCCAGCAGTACCGGGACTAGCGGGCTAACAGATACGCAGTATTTT
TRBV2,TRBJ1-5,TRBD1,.,CASSRDRWGNQPQHF,TGTGCCAGCAGCCGGGACAGGTGGGGGAATCAGCCCCAGCATTTT
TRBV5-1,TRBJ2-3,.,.,CASKLGYRTDTQYF,TGCGCCAGCAAGCTCGGGTATCGCACAGATACGCAGTATTTT
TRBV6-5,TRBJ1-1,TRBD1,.,CASSRDRGRDTEAFF,TGTGCCAGCAGCCGCGACAGGGGACGAGACACTGAAGCTTTCTTT
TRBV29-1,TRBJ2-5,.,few,CSVPQGLMETQYF,TGCAGCGTTCCGCAGGGGCTAATGGAGACCCAGTACTTC
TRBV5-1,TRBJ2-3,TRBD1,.,CASSLQGVPSTDTQYF,TGCGCCAGCAGCTTACAGGGGGTTCCTAGCACAGATACGCAGTATTTT
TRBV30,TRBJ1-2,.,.,CAWTGVWNGYTF,TGTGCCTGGACAGGGGTGTGGAATGGCTACACCTTC
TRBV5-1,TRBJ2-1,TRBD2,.,CASSLGARGAGLEQFF,TGCGCCAGCAGCTTGGGGGCGCGGGGGGCTGGCCTTGAGCAGTTCTTC
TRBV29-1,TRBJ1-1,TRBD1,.,CSVNRGSTEAFF,TGCAGCGTGAACAGGGGGAGTACTGAAGCTTTCTTT
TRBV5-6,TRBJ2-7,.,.,CASSLYLRSYEQYF,TGTGCCAGCAGCTTGTATCTCCGTTCCTACGAGCAGTACTTC
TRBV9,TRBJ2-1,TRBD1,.,CASSVEGAPLENEQFF,TGTGCCAGCAGCGTCGAGGGGGCGCCCCTCGAGAATGAGCAGTTCTTC
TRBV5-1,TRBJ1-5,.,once,CASSLSGGGNQPQHF,TGCGCCAGCAGCTTGTCGGGTGGTGGGAATCAGCCCCAGCATTTT
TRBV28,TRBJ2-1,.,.,CASSPIPQGMVYDEQFF,TGTGCCAGCAGTCCAATTCCCCAGGGAATGGTGTATGATGAGCAGTTCTTC
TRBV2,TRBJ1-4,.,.,CASSEWAATNEKLFF,TGTGCCAGCAGTGAATGGGCCGCAACTAATGAAAAACTGTTTTTT
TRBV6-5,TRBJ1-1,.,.,CASSSLVSTEAFF,TGTGCCAGCAGTTCGTTGGTGAGCACTGAGGCTTTCTTT
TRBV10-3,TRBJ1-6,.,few,CAISESLGVSSYNSPLHF,TGTGCCATCAGTGAGTCGTTAGGGGTTTCGTCCTATAATTCACCCCTCCACTTT
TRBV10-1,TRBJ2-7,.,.,CASDFGSYEQYF,TGCGCCAGTGACTTCGGGTCCTACGAGCAGTACTTC